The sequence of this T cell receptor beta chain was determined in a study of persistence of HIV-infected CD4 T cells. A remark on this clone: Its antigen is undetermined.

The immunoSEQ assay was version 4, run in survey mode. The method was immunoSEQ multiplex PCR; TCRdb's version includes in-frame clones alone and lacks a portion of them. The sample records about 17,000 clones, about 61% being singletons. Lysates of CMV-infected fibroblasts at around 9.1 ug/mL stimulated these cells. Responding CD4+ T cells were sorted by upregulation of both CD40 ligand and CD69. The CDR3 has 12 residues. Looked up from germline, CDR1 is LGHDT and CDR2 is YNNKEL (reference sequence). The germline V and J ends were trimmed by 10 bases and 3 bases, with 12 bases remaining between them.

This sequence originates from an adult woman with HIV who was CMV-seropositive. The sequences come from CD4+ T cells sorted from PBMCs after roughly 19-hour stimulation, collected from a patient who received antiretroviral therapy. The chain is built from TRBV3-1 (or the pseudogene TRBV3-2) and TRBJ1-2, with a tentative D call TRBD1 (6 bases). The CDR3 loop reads CATQGGDYGYTF. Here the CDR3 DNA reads TGTGCCACACAGGGAGGGGACTATGGCTACACCTTC.